The 30 T cell receptor beta chains below were found in one sample sequenced in a study of a mutant IDH1 vaccine in newly diagnosed glioma. This table comes from immunoSEQ multiplex PCR, and its TCRdb copy is limited to in-frame clones, with some not included. The table has about 40,000 clones, approximately 93% seen once. Sample time point: week 5, during vaccination. One vaccine dose held 300 ug of mutant IDH1 20-mer peptide and came with topical imiquimod. The antigens these receptors bind are not known. The source was PBMCs, collected from a glioma patient whose treatment included an IDH1 peptide vaccine. All receptors derive from a man aged 50 to 60 with glioma.

V and J are TRBV30 and TRBJ2-3; D is possibly TRBD1 (6 bases). The germline V and J ends were trimmed by 4 bases and 1 base, with 15 bases remaining between them. The CDR3 covers 15 residues. CDR1 and CDR2 (germline): GTSNPN, SVGIG (reference sequence). The CDR3 protein is CAWTPGDGGTDTQYF. The CDR3 DNA follows: TGTGCCTGGACTCCAGGGGATGGGGGCACAGATACGCAGTATTTT.

CDR3 nucleotides: TGTGCCATCAGTGAGAACCTTGGTCGGGAGACAGCCGCAAATGAAAAACTGTTTTTT. Protein sequence: CAISENLGRETAANEKLFF. The chain is built from TRBV10-3 and TRBJ1-4, with D possibly matching TRBD1 (5 bases). CDR3 length: 19 residues. Trimming removed 2 bases from V and 5 bases from J, with 24 bases in between. Germline V gives CDR1 ENHRY, CDR2 SYGVKD.

The V call is TRBV2, the J call TRBJ1-3; 7 bases map to TRBD1. The junction had 9 bases not matched to a gene; V was cut back by 4 bases and J by 0 bases. The CDR3 contains 17 residues. The germline gives CDR1 SNHLY, CDR2 FYNNEI. The CDR3 DNA sequence: TGTGCCAGCAGTGCCGAACAGGGGTTTAGCTCTGGAAACACCATATATTTT. Translation gives CASSAEQGFSSGNTIYF.

CDR3 amino acids: CASSLAPGLRPNSPLHF. Written as DNA, the CDR3 is TGCGCCAGCAGCTTGGCGCCCGGTCTAAGGCCTAATTCACCCCTCCACTTT. This rearrangement joins TRBV5-1 to TRBJ1-6; D gene ambiguous. Germline assignment: CDR1 SGHRS and CDR2 YFSETQ. CDR3 length equals 17 residues. With 0 bases removed from V and 6 bases from J, the gap between germline ends came to 16 bases. Based on the CDR3 plus reference TRBV5-1 and TRBJ1-6, the full variable domain is KAGVTQTPRYLIKTRGQQVTLSCSPISGHRSVSWYQQTPGQGLQFLFEYFSETQRNKGNFPGRFSGRQFSNSRSEMNVSTLELGDSALYLCASSLAPGLRPNSPLHFGNGTRLTVT.

The chain's CDR3 is CASSRERGPYEQYF. As DNA, the CDR3 is TGTGCCAGCTCAAGGGAGAGAGGCCCCTACGAGCAGTACTTC. The J gene is TRBJ2-7, the V gene TRBV18; weak D call: TRBD2 (5 bases). The length of the CDR3 is 14 residues. The V gene lost 5 bases and the J gene lost 2 bases, with 13 bases spanning the gap. Germline V gene sequence: CDR1 KGHSH, CDR2 LQKENI.

This rearrangement joins TRBV27 to TRBJ2-1; 8 bases fit TRBD2. V trimming: 2 bases; J trimming: 0 bases; junction bases outside the gene matches: 15. The CDR3 is made up of 20 amino acids. Germline V gives CDR1 MNHEY, CDR2 SMNVEV (reference sequence). The CDR3 loop reads CASSLTPGGSGMSSYNEQFF. As DNA, the CDR3 is TGTGCCAGCAGTTTAACCCCCGGGGGTAGCGGGATGAGCTCCTACAATGAGCAGTTCTTC.

This clone has a handful of counts. This chain links TRBV4-3 with TRBJ1-2, with 12 bases that match TRBD1. With 1 base clipped from V and 7 bases from J, the junction kept 7 bases outside the gene matches. The CDR3 has 16 amino acids. CDR1 and CDR2 (germline): LGHNA, YSLEER. In DNA, the CDR3 is TGCGCCAGCAGCCAAGCCCAGGGACAGGGGGCGAGTGGCTACACCTTC. Its protein product is CASSQAQGQGASGYTF.

The V and J genes are TRBV18 and TRBJ1-2, with D hard to call. Trimming pared 2 bases from V and 8 bases from J, leaving 12 bases between. The germline V gene encodes CDR1 KGHSH and CDR2 LQKENI. The CDR3 runs 13 residues. The CDR3 DNA is TGTGCCAGCTCACCATCGGCCAGTTCCGGCTACACCTTC. Its translation is CASSPSASSGYTF.

The chain combines TRBV14 with TRBJ1-2; D call uncertain. Trimming left V 4 bases short and J 2 bases short, with 2 bases between. This CDR3 is 11 amino acids long. The germline V gene has CDR1 SGHDN and CDR2 FVKESK. CDR3 loop: CASSPNYGYTF. Here the CDR3 DNA reads TGTGCCAGCAGCCCAAACTATGGCTACACCTTC. The entire variable domain, with the rest obtained from reference TRBV14 and TRBJ1-2, is as follows: EAGVTQFPSHSVIEKGQTVTLRCDPISGHDNLYWYRRVMGKEIKFLLHFVKESKQDESGMPNNRFLAERTGGTYSTLKVQPAELEDSGVYFCASSPNYGYTFGSGTRLTVV.

J is TRBJ2-5 and V is TRBV6-5; 8 bases line up with TRBD2. Germline V CDR1 and CDR2: MNHEY, SVGAGI. The J segment lost 1 base and the V segment lost 4 bases, leaving 2 bases of the junction unmatched. There are 14 residues in the CDR3. The CDR3 protein is CASSFGLAQETQYF. In nucleotides, the CDR3 is TGTGCCAGCAGTTTTGGACTAGCCCAAGAGACCCAGTACTTC.

The chain has TRBV7-2 and TRBJ2-5, with TRBD2 matching over 14 bases. After removal of 5 bases from V and 4 bases from J, the junction contained 6 bases not matched to a gene. The CDR3 consists of 16 residues. Germline CDR1 and CDR2: SGHTA and FQGNSA. CDR3 sequence (DNA): TGTGCCAGCAGCATGGGGACTAGCGGGAGTTTAGAGACCCAGTACTTC. It codes for CASSMGTSGSLETQYF.

The V and J genes are TRBV5-1 and TRBJ1-6; 7 bases line up with TRBD1. From germline, CDR1 is SGHRS and CDR2 YFSETQ. V lost 4 bases to trimming and J lost 8 bases; unmatched junction nucleotides: 6. The CDR3 sequence is 14 residues long. The CDR3 spells CASSRGQQDSPLHF. In DNA form, the CDR3 reads TGCGCCAGCAGCCGGGGACAGCAAGATTCACCCCTCCACTTT.

V and J are TRBV2 and TRBJ1-2, with 7 bases aligning to TRBD1. From germline, CDR1 is SNHLY and CDR2 FYNNEI. The CDR3 sequence is 17 residues long. V dropped 0 bases and J dropped 2; count of bases not matched to a gene: 9. The CDR3 DNA follows: TGTGCCAGCAGTGAAGCCAGAGGGACAGAGGTCAACTATGGCTACACCTTC. Translation gives CASSEARGTEVNYGYTF.

The rearrangement uses TRBV2 and TRBJ2-7; 11 positions match TRBD1. The CDR3 spans 15 residues. After removal of 4 bases from V and 3 bases from J, the junction contained 5 bases not matched to a gene. In germline, CDR1 is SNHLY, CDR2 FYNNEI. CDR3 protein: CASSVMGQGGYEQYF. The CDR3 DNA sequence: TGTGCCAGCAGTGTGATGGGACAGGGGGGCTACGAGCAGTACTTC. Full variable domain (rest looked up from reference TRBV2 and TRBJ2-7): EPEVTQTPSHQVTQMGQEVILRCVPISNHLYFYWYRQILGQKVEFLVSFYNNEISEKSEIFDDQFSVERPDGSNFTLKIRSTKLEDSAMYFCASSVMGQGGYEQYFGPGTRLTVT.

This chain uses TRBV10-3 with TRBJ1-6, with 7 bases identical to TRBD1. The CDR3 spans 15 residues. Germline assignment: CDR1 ENHRY and CDR2 SYGVKD. Trimming removed 6 bases from V and 7 bases from J; junction bases left unmatched: 9. CDR3 residues: CAIRGQDQGNSPLHF. Written as DNA, the CDR3 is TGTGCCATCAGAGGACAGGATCAGGGAAATTCACCCCTCCACTTT.

The chain couples TRBV7-8 to TRBJ2-3; 7 nucleotides match TRBD2. The CDR3 length is 16 residues. Germline loops: CDR1 SGHVS, CDR2 FQNEAQ. V shed 4 bases, J shed 0 bases, and the junction held 7 bases outside the gene matches. The CDR3 region is CASSSWGGTSTDTQYF. The CDR3 bases are TGTGCCAGCAGCTCATGGGGGGGGACTAGCACAGATACGCAGTATTTT. Full variable domain (outside the CDR3, taken from reference TRBV7-8 and TRBJ2-3): GAGVSQSPRYKVAKRGQDVALRCDPISGHVSLFWYQQALGQGPEFLTYFQNEAQLDKSGLPSDRFFAERPEGSVSTLKIQRTQQEDSAVYLCASSSWGGTSTDTQYFGPGTRLTVL.

V usage is TRBV7-6 and J usage is TRBJ2-7; D gene ambiguous. The germline V gene has CDR1 SGHVS and CDR2 FNYEAQ. The ends were cut back, 4 bases at V and 0 bases at J, with 10 bases in the middle. CDR3 length equals 14 residues. In nucleotides, the CDR3 is TGTGCCAGCAGCTCCACCACGAGCTCCTACGAGCAGTACTTC. This translates into CASSSTTSSYEQYF.

The J gene is TRBJ2-3, the V gene TRBV6-4; 10 bases match TRBD2. This CDR3 region has 17 residues. Germline trimming cut 0 bases from V and 0 bases from J; bases unmatched to any gene: 3. Germline CDR1 MRHNA, CDR2 SNTAGT. CDR3 residues: CASSDSASGGSTDTQYF. DNA of the CDR3: TGTGCCAGCAGTGACTCAGCTAGCGGGGGTAGCACAGATACGCAGTATTTT.

The V gene is TRBV30, the J gene TRBJ1-4, with 9 bases aligning to TRBD1. The CDR3 runs to 17 residues. CDR1 and CDR2 from the germline V gene are GTSNPN and SVGIG (reference sequence). V shed 0 bases, J shed 2 bases, and the junction held 7 bases outside the gene matches. Written as DNA, the CDR3 is TGTGCCTGGAGTGTACGAGAACAGGGGGCTACTAATGAAAAACTGTTTTTT. Translation gives CAWSVREQGATNEKLFF. The variable domain in full, completed from reference TRBV30 and TRBJ1-4, reads SQTIHQWPATLVQPVGSPLSLECTVEGTSNPNLYWYRQAAGRGLQLLFYSVGIGQISSEVPQNLSASRPQDRQFILSSKKLLLSDSGFYLCAWSVREQGATNEKLFFGSGTQLSVL.

The chain employs TRBV18 and TRBJ2-1; a possible D gene is TRBD2 (5 bases). In germline, CDR1 is KGHSH, CDR2 LQKENI. The CDR3 extends over 13 amino acids. Trimming stripped 2 bases from V and 6 bases from J, with 8 bases between. This CDR3 is CASSPTTTNEQFF. The CDR3 coding sequence is TGTGCCAGCTCACCAACGACTACCAATGAGCAGTTCTTC.

V gene TRBV5-4 combines with J gene TRBJ1-3; 9 nucleotides agree with TRBD1. The V gene end was trimmed by 3 bases and the J gene end by 7 bases; junction bases not matched to a gene: 5. The CDR3 length is 14 residues. Germline CDR1 and CDR2: SGHNT and YYREEE (reference sequence). The CDR3 bases are TGTGCCAGCAGCTCGTGGACAGGGGATAACACCATATATTTT. It codes for CASSSWTGDNTIYF.

The V gene is TRBV6-1, the J gene TRBJ2-1; weak D call: TRBD1 (5 bases). Between the trimmed V and J ends, which lost 4 bases and 5 bases, there was a span of 18 bases. Germline lookup yields CDR1 MNHNS and CDR2 SASEGT. This CDR3 comprises 16 residues. Written as DNA, the CDR3 is TGTGCCAGCAGTGCCCGGACATGGCTGGTGGACAATGAGCAGTTCTTC. It specifies CASSARTWLVDNEQFF.

The chain combines TRBV7-8 with TRBJ2-2, with no clear D. The CDR3 is 12 amino acids. Deletions cut 5 bases from V and 3 bases from J, with 4 bases between. CDR1 SGHVS and CDR2 FQNEAQ come from the germline V gene. The chain's CDR3 is CASSLYTGELFF. The CDR3, as DNA: TGTGCCAGCAGCCTTTACACCGGGGAGCTGTTTTTT.

The V call is TRBV7-3, the J call TRBJ2-7, with D possibly matching TRBD1 (6 bases). The V and J ends lost 5 bases and 7 bases respectively, with 18 bases between them. The CDR3 is made up of 14 amino acids. The germline V gene encodes CDR1 SGHTA and CDR2 FQGTGA. The CDR3 reads CASSPGAGAREQYF. Written as DNA, the CDR3 is TGTGCCAGCAGCCCTGGTGCAGGGGCGAGGGAGCAGTACTTC.

The chain carries TRBV2 and TRBJ2-5; tentative D call: TRBD2 (6 bases). This CDR3 contains 15 residues. Per germline, CDR1 SNHLY and CDR2 FYNNEI. Trimming left V 6 bases short and J 4 bases short, with 18 bases between. CDR3 nucleotide sequence: TGTGCCAGCAGGGATGGGAGGTCTGCGCGAGAGACCCAGTACTTC. It specifies CASRDGRSARETQYF.

J is TRBJ1-3 and V is TRBV5-6; D not resolved. The V and J ends lost 1 base and 0 bases respectively, with 8 bases between them. Germline-derived CDR1 and CDR2 are SGHDT and YYEEEE. The CDR3 sequence is 15 residues long. The CDR3 DNA sequence: TGTGCCAGCAGCTTGAAGGGTTACTCTGGAAACACCATATATTTT. Its translation: CASSLKGYSGNTIYF.

V is TRBV7-2 and J is TRBJ2-5, with 14 bases fitting TRBD2. The CDR3 extends over 16 amino acids. V trimming: 5 bases; J trimming: 1 base; junction bases outside the gene matches: 3. CDR1 SGHTA and CDR2 FQGNSA come from the germline V gene. For the CDR3, the DNA is TGTGCCAGCAGCCCAGGACTAGCGGGGGGCCAAGAGACCCAGTACTTC. This gives the protein CASSPGLAGGQETQYF. Full variable domain (remainder filled in from reference TRBV7-2 and TRBJ2-5): GAGVSQSPSNKVTEKGKDVELRCDPISGHTALYWYRQSLGQGLEFLIYFQGNSAPDKSGLPSDRFSAERTGGSVSTLTIQRTQQEDSAVYLCASSPGLAGGQETQYFGPGTRLLVL.

As regards this clone: The same CDR3 is also encoded by other DNA sequences in this sample. The V and J genes are TRBV29-1 and TRBJ2-4; no clear D gene. Germline V gives CDR1 SQVTM, CDR2 ANQGSEA. V was clipped by 8 bases and J by 9 bases, with 11 bases between them. This CDR3 has 10 amino acids. The CDR3 bases are TGCAGCTTCCCCTCTGGCATTCAGTACTTC. Translation: CSFPSGIQYF.

The table lists this clone with a count of one. V usage is TRBV7-9 and J usage is TRBJ1-4; no clear D. Trimming stripped 1 base from V and 3 bases from J, with 6 bases between. Germline CDR1 reads SEHNR; CDR2 reads FQNEAQ (reference sequence). The CDR3 contains 14 residues. Written as DNA, the CDR3 is TGTGCCAGCAGCTTAGGCATGGCTAATGAAAAACTGTTTTTT. The encoded protein is CASSLGMANEKLFF.

In this sample, this clone turned up once. The gene calls are TRBV2 and TRBJ1-1; D gene unclear. The CDR3 runs to 14 residues. The germline gives CDR1 SNHLY, CDR2 FYNNEI. The V and J ends lost 4 bases and 11 bases respectively, with 20 bases between them. CDR3 sequence reads: CASSGSGRTGWAFF. The CDR3 DNA reads as TGTGCCAGCAGTGGATCGGGCAGGACGGGGTGGGCTTTCTTT.